A selection of T cell receptor beta chains follows, all from one sample in a study of cytomegalovirus exposure and HLA in healthy donors. Clones were read by immunoSEQ multiplex PCR, and TCRdb kept only the in-frame ones, dropping some. The data contain a few hundred thousand clones, about nine tenths of them singletons. Sequencing was done on a sample of PBMCs. These receptors came from a young woman in good health and CMV-seronegative. CDR3s include the opening cysteine and the closing phenylalanine or tryptophan. Each record gives: clone size, D gene, J gene, V gene, CDR3 protein, CDR3 DNA. The D gene is left open where the match is weak. Some rows mark clone size as missing; the rest say once, few, many or name a class of expanded clone.

clone_size: NA; d_call: NA; j_call: TRBJ2-4; v_call: TRBV28; cdr3_aa: CASSTPLLAKNIQYF; cdr3_nt: TGTGCCAGCAGTACTCCGCTCCTAGCCAAAAACATTCAGTACTTC
clone_size: NA; d_call: NA; j_call: TRBJ2-5; v_call: TRBV21-1; cdr3_aa: CASSLRTGQETQYF; cdr3_nt: TGTGCCAGCAGTCTCCGGACAGGGCAAGAGACCCAGTACTTC
clone_size: NA; d_call: NA; j_call: TRBJ1-1; v_call: TRBV2; cdr3_aa: CASSAGRENTEAFF; cdr3_nt: TGTGCCAGCAGTGCCGGACGGGAGAACACTGAAGCTTTCTTT
clone_size: NA; d_call: NA; j_call: TRBJ2-5; v_call: TRBV12-1; cdr3_aa: CASSAPGLEETQYF; cdr3_nt: TGTGCCAGCAGCGCCCCGGGACTAGAGGAGACCCAGTACTTC
clone_size: NA; d_call: NA; j_call: TRBJ2-1; v_call: TRBV7-6; cdr3_aa: CASSSYLVSEQFF; cdr3_nt: TGTGCCAGCAGCTCATATCTGGTCAGTGAGCAGTTCTTC
clone_size: NA; d_call: NA; j_call: TRBJ2-5; v_call: TRBV2; cdr3_aa: CASSEGQFQETQYF; cdr3_nt: TGTGCCAGCAGTGAAGGTCAATTCCAAGAGACCCAGTACTTC
clone_size: NA; d_call: TRBD1; j_call: TRBJ2-2; v_call: TRBV9; cdr3_aa: CASSKQGRNTGELFF; cdr3_nt: TGTGCCAGCAGCAAACAGGGGAGAAACACCGGGGAGCTGTTTTTT
clone_size: NA; d_call: TRBD2; j_call: TRBJ2-7; v_call: TRBV6-1; cdr3_aa: CASSTLWGGEQYF; cdr3_nt: TGTGCCAGCAGTACCCTGTGGGGGGGCGAGCAGTACTTC
clone_size: NA; d_call: NA; j_call: TRBJ2-7; v_call: TRBV5-4; cdr3_aa: CASTAVGATYEQYF; cdr3_nt: TGTGCCAGCACCGCGGTAGGGGCCACCTACGAGCAGTACTTC
clone_size: NA; d_call: TRBD1; j_call: TRBJ1-5; v_call: TRBV30; cdr3_aa: CAWSVTGEGQPQHF; cdr3_nt: TGTGCCTGGAGTGTAACAGGGGAAGGTCAGCCCCAGCATTTT
clone_size: NA; d_call: TRBD1; j_call: TRBJ1-2; v_call: TRBV28; cdr3_aa: CASSGQGGYGYTF; cdr3_nt: TGTGCCAGCAGCGGACAGGGGGGCTATGGCTACACCTTC
clone_size: NA; d_call: NA; j_call: TRBJ1-4; v_call: TRBV4-2; cdr3_aa: CASSRQTGGREKLFF; cdr3_nt: TGTGCCAGCAGCCGGCAGACCGGGGGGCGGGAAAAACTGTTTTTT
clone_size: NA; d_call: NA; j_call: TRBJ1-6; v_call: TRBV9; cdr3_aa: CASSVEQGPPLHF; cdr3_nt: TGTGCCAGCAGCGTAGAGCAGGGGCCACCCCTCCACTTT
clone_size: NA; d_call: NA; j_call: TRBJ2-1; v_call: TRBV18; cdr3_aa: CASSPGRLANEQFF; cdr3_nt: TGTGCCAGCTCACCAGGGAGACTGGCCAATGAGCAGTTCTTC
clone_size: NA; d_call: NA; j_call: TRBJ1-4; v_call: TRBV5-6; cdr3_aa: CASSAPSRGLRETNEKLFF; cdr3_nt: TGTGCCAGCAGCGCCCCGAGTCGGGGGTTAAGGGAAACTAATGAAAAACTGTTTTTT
clone_size: NA; d_call: TRBD1; j_call: TRBJ1-1; v_call: TRBV5-6; cdr3_aa: CASSLGQGGRVNTEAFF; cdr3_nt: TGTGCCAGCAGCTTGGGACAGGGAGGCAGGGTGAACACTGAAGCTTTCTTT
clone_size: NA; d_call: NA; j_call: TRBJ2-5; v_call: TRBV4-2; cdr3_aa: CASSPARRATPLTEETQYF; cdr3_nt: TGTGCCAGCAGCCCCGCCCGCAGGGCCACCCCCCTAACAGAAGAGACCCAGTACTTC
clone_size: NA; d_call: NA; j_call: TRBJ1-1; v_call: TRBV7-9; cdr3_aa: CASSPPDSGRTEAFF; cdr3_nt: TGTGCCAGCAGCCCCCCGGACTCCGGGAGGACTGAAGCTTTCTTT
clone_size: NA; d_call: NA; j_call: TRBJ2-7; v_call: TRBV28; cdr3_aa: CASRLRRGTYEQYF; cdr3_nt: TGTGCCAGCAGGCTTAGACGGGGAACCTACGAGCAGTACTTC
clone_size: NA; d_call: TRBD1; j_call: TRBJ2-7; v_call: TRBV28; cdr3_aa: CASRAGTGEAYEQYF; cdr3_nt: TGTGCCAGCAGAGCCGGGACAGGGGAGGCCTACGAGCAGTACTTC
clone_size: once; d_call: NA; j_call: TRBJ2-7; v_call: TRBV11-2; cdr3_aa: CASSFGGKAYEQYF; cdr3_nt: TGTGCCAGCAGCTTTGGCGGGAAGGCCTACGAGCAGTACTTC
clone_size: once; d_call: NA; j_call: TRBJ1-5; v_call: TRBV27; cdr3_aa: CASGGSNSNQPQHF; cdr3_nt: TGTGCCAGCGGGGGGAGTAATAGCAATCAGCCCCAGCATTTT
clone_size: NA; d_call: NA; j_call: TRBJ1-4; v_call: TRBV11-2; cdr3_aa: CASSPGGELFF; cdr3_nt: TGTGCCAGCAGCCCCGGCGGGGAACTGTTTTTT
clone_size: NA; d_call: NA; j_call: TRBJ1-5; v_call: TRBV28; cdr3_aa: CASSLADPRQPQHF; cdr3_nt: TGTGCCAGCAGTTTAGCAGATCCGAGGCAGCCCCAGCATTTT
clone_size: NA; d_call: NA; j_call: TRBJ2-7; v_call: TRBV5-1; cdr3_aa: CASSLDRVRGEQYF; cdr3_nt: TGCGCCAGCAGCTTGGACAGGGTAAGAGGTGAGCAGTACTTC
clone_size: NA; d_call: TRBD2; j_call: TRBJ2-3; v_call: TRBV5-1; cdr3_aa: CASSLDGTSATQYF; cdr3_nt: TGCGCCAGCAGCTTGGACGGGACTAGTGCTACGCAGTATTTT
clone_size: once; d_call: NA; j_call: TRBJ1-4; v_call: TRBV28; cdr3_aa: CASTRGEKLFF; cdr3_nt: TGTGCCAGCACCCGCGGTGAAAAACTGTTTTTT
clone_size: few; d_call: NA; j_call: TRBJ1-1; v_call: TRBV19; cdr3_aa: CASSIRGSEAFF; cdr3_nt: TGTGCCAGTAGTATCCGGGGTTCTGAAGCTTTCTTT
clone_size: NA; d_call: TRBD2; j_call: TRBJ2-1; v_call: TRBV7-8; cdr3_aa: CASSPRYSSGLAQFF; cdr3_nt: TGTGCCAGCAGCCCCCGGTATAGTAGCGGGCTGGCGCAGTTCTTC
clone_size: NA; d_call: NA; j_call: TRBJ2-7; v_call: TRBV5-1; cdr3_aa: CASSLPSDRTNYEQYF; cdr3_nt: TGCGCCAGCAGCTTACCCTCGGACAGAACTAACTACGAGCAGTACTTC
clone_size: NA; d_call: NA; j_call: TRBJ2-7; v_call: TRBV7-9; cdr3_aa: CASSPPWGDYEQYF; cdr3_nt: TGTGCCAGCAGCCCCCCCTGGGGGGACTACGAGCAGTACTTC
clone_size: NA; d_call: NA; j_call: TRBJ1-4; v_call: TRBV27; cdr3_aa: CASSFWGGGARKLFF; cdr3_nt: TGTGCCAGCAGTTTTTGGGGAGGGGGAGCCCGAAAACTGTTTTTT
clone_size: few; d_call: NA; j_call: TRBJ2-7; v_call: TRBV2; cdr3_aa: CARGGSSYEQYF; cdr3_nt: TGTGCCAGAGGAGGAAGCTCCTACGAGCAGTACTTC
clone_size: NA; d_call: TRBD2; j_call: TRBJ2-4; v_call: TRBV29-1; cdr3_aa: CSVTGGQAKNIQYF; cdr3_nt: TGCAGCGTTACGGGGGGGCAGGCCAAAAACATTCAGTACTTC
clone_size: NA; d_call: TRBD2; j_call: TRBJ2-1; v_call: TRBV4-1; cdr3_aa: CASSLRTSGVYNNEQFF; cdr3_nt: TGCGCCAGCAGCTTACGGACTAGCGGGGTATATAACAATGAGCAGTTCTTC
clone_size: NA; d_call: NA; j_call: TRBJ2-1; v_call: TRBV5-1; cdr3_aa: CASSLSRGSNNEQFF; cdr3_nt: TGCGCCAGCAGCTTGAGCCGTGGGAGCAACAATGAGCAGTTCTTC
clone_size: once; d_call: TRBD2; j_call: TRBJ2-7; v_call: TRBV7-9; cdr3_aa: CASSLRRGLAGDPSYEQYF; cdr3_nt: TGTGCCAGCAGCTTGAGGCGAGGACTAGCGGGAGACCCCTCCTACGAGCAGTACTTC
clone_size: NA; d_call: NA; j_call: TRBJ2-7; v_call: TRBV27; cdr3_aa: CASSLVSGPQGNEQYF; cdr3_nt: TGTGCCAGCAGTTTAGTTTCGGGACCCCAGGGGAACGAGCAGTACTTC
clone_size: NA; d_call: TRBD2; j_call: TRBJ2-3; v_call: TRBV4-1; cdr3_aa: CASSQDGAGGPSSTDTQYF; cdr3_nt: TGCGCCAGCAGCCAAGATGGAGCGGGGGGGCCTAGTAGCACAGATACGCAGTATTTT
clone_size: NA; d_call: NA; j_call: TRBJ1-1; v_call: TRBV6-5; cdr3_aa: CASSFGGSNTEAFF; cdr3_nt: TGTGCCAGCAGTTTCGGGGGGTCGAACACTGAAGCTTTCTTT
clone_size: NA; d_call: NA; j_call: TRBJ2-7; v_call: TRBV6-5; cdr3_aa: CASSIGNEQYF; cdr3_nt: TGTGCCAGCAGTATCGGGAACGAGCAGTACTTC
clone_size: NA; d_call: TRBD2; j_call: TRBJ2-1; v_call: TRBV5-6; cdr3_aa: CASSPAGDAYNEQFF; cdr3_nt: TGTGCCAGCAGCCCAGCGGGAGACGCCTACAATGAGCAGTTCTTC
clone_size: once; d_call: NA; j_call: TRBJ2-2; v_call: TRBV28; cdr3_aa: CAISGTVNTGELFF; cdr3_nt: TGTGCCATCTCAGGGACTGTAAACACCGGGGAGCTGTTTTTT
clone_size: NA; d_call: TRBD1; j_call: TRBJ1-1; v_call: TRBV5-4; cdr3_aa: CASSQGQGKATEAFF; cdr3_nt: TGTGCCAGCAGCCAAGGACAGGGAAAGGCCACTGAAGCTTTCTTT
clone_size: NA; d_call: NA; j_call: TRBJ2-2; v_call: TRBV7-9; cdr3_aa: CASSRRDTRTGELFF; cdr3_nt: TGTGCCAGCAGCCGCCGGGACACACGCACCGGGGAGCTGTTTTTT
clone_size: NA; d_call: NA; j_call: TRBJ2-5; v_call: TRBV28; cdr3_aa: CASSEVVPVETQYF; cdr3_nt: TGTGCCAGCAGCGAGGTAGTACCAGTTGAGACCCAGTACTTC
clone_size: NA; d_call: TRBD1; j_call: TRBJ2-3; v_call: TRBV28; cdr3_aa: CASIGQGNTDTQYF; cdr3_nt: TGTGCCAGCATTGGACAGGGGAACACAGATACGCAGTATTTT
clone_size: NA; d_call: TRBD2; j_call: TRBJ2-5; v_call: TRBV2; cdr3_aa: CASSSRGGNRVQETQYF; cdr3_nt: TGTGCCAGCAGTTCCCGGGGGGGGAACAGGGTCCAAGAGACCCAGTACTTC
clone_size: NA; d_call: TRBD2; j_call: TRBJ2-7; v_call: TRBV5-6; cdr3_aa: CASSSRGNEQYF; cdr3_nt: TGTGCCAGCAGCTCGCGGGGGAACGAGCAGTACTTC
clone_size: NA; d_call: TRBD2; j_call: TRBJ2-3; v_call: TRBV10-2; cdr3_aa: CASSGASNTQYF; cdr3_nt: TGCGCCAGTAGCGGGGCATCGAATACGCAGTATTTT
clone_size: NA; d_call: NA; j_call: TRBJ2-2; v_call: TRBV2; cdr3_aa: CASTERNTGELFF; cdr3_nt: TGTGCCAGCACCGAGCGGAACACCGGGGAGCTGTTTTTT
clone_size: NA; d_call: NA; j_call: TRBJ2-2; v_call: TRBV9; cdr3_aa: CASSPRDKNTGELFF; cdr3_nt: TGTGCCAGCAGCCCTCGGGACAAGAACACCGGGGAGCTGTTTTTT
clone_size: NA; d_call: TRBD2; j_call: TRBJ2-3; v_call: TRBV11-2; cdr3_aa: CASSSGGASTDTQYF; cdr3_nt: TGTGCCAGCAGCTCCGGGGGGGCCAGCACAGATACGCAGTATTTT
clone_size: once; d_call: NA; j_call: TRBJ2-3; v_call: TRBV2; cdr3_aa: CASSDFGGRTDTQYF; cdr3_nt: TGTGCCAGCAGTGACTTTGGCGGGCGCACAGATACGCAGTATTTT
clone_size: NA; d_call: TRBD2; j_call: TRBJ2-5; v_call: TRBV29-1; cdr3_aa: CSVEVGTRELETQYF; cdr3_nt: TGCAGCGTTGAAGTGGGTACGCGGGAGTTAGAGACCCAGTACTTC
clone_size: once; d_call: TRBD1; j_call: TRBJ1-2; v_call: TRBV27; cdr3_aa: CASSLRTGPIYGYTF; cdr3_nt: TGTGCCAGCAGTCTCCGGACAGGGCCTATCTATGGCTACACCTTC
clone_size: NA; d_call: NA; j_call: TRBJ1-1; v_call: TRBV5-6; cdr3_aa: CASSLGSSEAFF; cdr3_nt: TGTGCCAGCAGCTTGGGGAGTAGTGAAGCTTTCTTT